The sequence of this TCR beta chain was determined in a study of T cells in Graves' hyperthyroidism and ophthalmopathy. Study-level results: Most thyroid clonotypes expanded above 0.001 appeared in blood too. A model of 13 V-J pairs discriminated ophthalmopathy from stable hyperthyroidism.

There were TCR beta CDR3 regions amplified from RNA transcripts. Carried out on the TCR CDR3, a first-round RT-PCR used the HTBI primer set. Using its own MiXCR run on the multiplex PCR reads, TCRdb lists one record per CDR3 protein. The table includes 500,000 to 600,000 distinct CDR3 sequences, under 60% detected once. Exclusion criteria comprised uncontrolled infection, other autoimmune disease, pregnancy or lactation. Clinical symptoms, serum thyroxine, TRAb, thyroid ultrasound and orbital computed tomography informed diagnoses. This clonotype was seen ten or more times. Its antigen is not known. This CDR3 contains 14 residues. V was cut by 5 bases and J by 12 bases, with 19 bases left in between.

The sample taken for sequencing was peripheral blood or thyroid tissue (not recorded which). This chain joins TRBV12-3 or TRBV12-4 and TRBJ1-4; tentatively, D is TRBD1 (5 bases). The source is a woman younger than 35 with Graves' hyperthyroidism. Written as DNA, the CDR3 is TGTGCCAGCAGTCGGGACCGCTCCCTCGGCGAACTGTTTTTT. It translates to CASSRDRSLGELFF.